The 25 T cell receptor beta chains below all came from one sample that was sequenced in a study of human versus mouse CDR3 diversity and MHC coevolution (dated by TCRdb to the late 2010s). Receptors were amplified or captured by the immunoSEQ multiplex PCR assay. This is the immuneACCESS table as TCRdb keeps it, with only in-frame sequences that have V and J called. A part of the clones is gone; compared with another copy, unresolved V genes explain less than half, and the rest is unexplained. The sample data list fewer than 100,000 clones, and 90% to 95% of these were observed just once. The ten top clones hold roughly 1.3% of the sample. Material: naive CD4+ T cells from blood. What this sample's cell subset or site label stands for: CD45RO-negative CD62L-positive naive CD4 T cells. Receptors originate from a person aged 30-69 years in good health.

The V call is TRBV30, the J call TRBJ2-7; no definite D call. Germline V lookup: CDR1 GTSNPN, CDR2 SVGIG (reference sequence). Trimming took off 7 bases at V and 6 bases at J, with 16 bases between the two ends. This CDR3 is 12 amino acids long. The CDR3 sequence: CAFGFVRVEQYF. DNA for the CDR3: TGTGCCTTCGGGTTCGTCCGTGTCGAGCAGTACTTC.

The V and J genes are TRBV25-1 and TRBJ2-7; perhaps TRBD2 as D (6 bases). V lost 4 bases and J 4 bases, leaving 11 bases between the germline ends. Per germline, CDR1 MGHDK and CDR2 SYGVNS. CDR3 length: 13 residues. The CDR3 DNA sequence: TGTGCCAGCAGTGGTGTGGGAGGTTACGAGCAGTACTTC. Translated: CASSGVGGYEQYF.

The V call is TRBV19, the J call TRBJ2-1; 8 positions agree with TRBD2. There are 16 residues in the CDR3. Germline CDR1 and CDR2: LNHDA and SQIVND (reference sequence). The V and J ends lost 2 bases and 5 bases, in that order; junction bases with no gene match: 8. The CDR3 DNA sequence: TGTGCCAGTAGTATAAGTGAGACTAGCGTCGACAATGAGCAGTTCTTC. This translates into CASSISETSVDNEQFF.

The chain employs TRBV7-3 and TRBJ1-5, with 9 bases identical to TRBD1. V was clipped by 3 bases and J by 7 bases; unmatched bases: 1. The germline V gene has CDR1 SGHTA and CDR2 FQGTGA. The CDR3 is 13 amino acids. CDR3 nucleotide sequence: TGTGCCAGCAGCTTGGACAGGGGACAGCCCCAGCATTTT. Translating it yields CASSLDRGQPQHF.

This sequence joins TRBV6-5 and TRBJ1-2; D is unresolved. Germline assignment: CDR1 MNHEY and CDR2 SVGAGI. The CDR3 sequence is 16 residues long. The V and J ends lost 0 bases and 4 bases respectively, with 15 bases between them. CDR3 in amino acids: CASSYSGEAVPYGYTF. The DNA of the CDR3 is TGTGCCAGCAGTTACTCTGGGGAAGCGGTGCCCTATGGCTACACCTTC.

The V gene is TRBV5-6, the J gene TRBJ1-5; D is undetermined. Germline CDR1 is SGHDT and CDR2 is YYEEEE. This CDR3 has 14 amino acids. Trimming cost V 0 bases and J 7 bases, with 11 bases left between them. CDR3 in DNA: TGTGCCAGCAGCTTGGCGGGGAGACCCCAGCCCCAGCATTTT. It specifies CASSLAGRPQPQHF. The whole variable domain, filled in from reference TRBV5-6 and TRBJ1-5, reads DAGVTQSPTHLIKTRGQQVTLRCSPKSGHDTVSWYQQALGQGPQFIFQYYEEEERQRGNFPDRFSGHQFPNYSSELNVNALLLGDSALYLCASSLAGRPQPQHFGDGTRLSIL.

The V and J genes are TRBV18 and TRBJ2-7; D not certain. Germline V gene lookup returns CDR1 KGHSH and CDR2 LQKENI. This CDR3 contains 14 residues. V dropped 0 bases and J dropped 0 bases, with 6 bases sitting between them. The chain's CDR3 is CASSPPYSSYEQYF. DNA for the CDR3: TGTGCCAGCTCACCACCGTACAGCTCCTACGAGCAGTACTTC.

CDR3 in amino acids: CAISASTSGTSVYEQYF. The CDR3 DNA reads as TGTGCCATCAGTGCCTCAACCTCCGGGACTAGTGTTTACGAGCAGTACTTC. The V and J genes are TRBV10-3 and TRBJ2-7, with TRBD2 matching 8 bases. The CDR3 extends over 17 amino acids. With 4 bases clipped from V and 4 bases from J, the junction kept 15 bases outside the gene matches. Germline V gene lookup returns CDR1 ENHRY and CDR2 SYGVKD.

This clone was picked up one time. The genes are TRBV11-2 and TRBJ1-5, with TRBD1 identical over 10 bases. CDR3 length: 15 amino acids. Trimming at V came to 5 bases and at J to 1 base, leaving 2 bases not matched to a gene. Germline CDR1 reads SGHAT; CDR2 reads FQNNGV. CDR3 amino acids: CASSRDRGSNQPQHF. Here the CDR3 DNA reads TGTGCCAGCAGCAGGGACAGGGGAAGCAATCAGCCCCAGCATTTT.

The CDR3 sequence: CASSVTDRGDGYTF. The CDR3 DNA reads as TGTGCCAGCAGCGTCACCGACAGGGGGGACGGCTACACCTTC. The V and J genes are TRBV5-6 and TRBJ1-2; 9 positions agree with TRBD1. V lost 4 bases and J lost 8; bases outside the gene matches: 9. There are 14 residues in the CDR3. CDR1 SGHDT and CDR2 YYEEEE come from the germline V gene.

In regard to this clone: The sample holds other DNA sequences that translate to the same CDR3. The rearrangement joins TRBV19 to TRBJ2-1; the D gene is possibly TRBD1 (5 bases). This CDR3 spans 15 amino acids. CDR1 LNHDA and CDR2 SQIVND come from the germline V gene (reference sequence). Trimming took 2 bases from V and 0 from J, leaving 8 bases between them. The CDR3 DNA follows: TGTGCCAGTAGTATACTGCAGGGCTCCTACAATGAGCAGTTCTTC. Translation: CASSILQGSYNEQFF. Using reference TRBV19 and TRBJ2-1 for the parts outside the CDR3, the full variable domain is DGGITQSPKYLFRKEGQNVTLSCEQNLNHDAMYWYRQDPGQGLRLIYYSQIVNDFQKGDIAEGYSVSREKKESFPLTVTSAQKNPTAFYLCASSILQGSYNEQFFGPGTRLTVL.

DNA for the CDR3: TGTGCCAGCAGCGGCAGACAGGAGGAGTACTTC. This translates into CASSGRQEEYF. The V and J genes are TRBV9 and TRBJ2-5, with D perhaps TRBD1 (6 bases). This CDR3 region has 11 residues. The germline gives CDR1 SGDLS, CDR2 YYNGEE. Trimming shortened V by 3 bases and J by 12 bases, and 12 bases separated the two germline ends.

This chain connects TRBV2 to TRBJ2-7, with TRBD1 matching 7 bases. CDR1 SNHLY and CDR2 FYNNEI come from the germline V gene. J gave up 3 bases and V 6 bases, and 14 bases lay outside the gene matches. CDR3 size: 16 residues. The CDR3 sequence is CASRRSDRVGDYEQYF. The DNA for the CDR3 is TGTGCCAGCAGGAGATCTGACAGGGTCGGCGACTACGAGCAGTACTTC. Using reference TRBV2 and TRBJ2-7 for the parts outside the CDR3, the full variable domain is EPEVTQTPSHQVTQMGQEVILRCVPISNHLYFYWYRQILGQKVEFLVSFYNNEISEKSEIFDDQFSVERPDGSNFTLKIRSTKLEDSAMYFCASRRSDRVGDYEQYFGPGTRLTVT.

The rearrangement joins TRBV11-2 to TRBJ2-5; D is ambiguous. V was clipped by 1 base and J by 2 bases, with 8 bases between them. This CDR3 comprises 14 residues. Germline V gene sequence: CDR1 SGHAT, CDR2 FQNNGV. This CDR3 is CASSLVTDQETQYF. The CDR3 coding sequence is TGTGCCAGCAGCTTAGTTACAGATCAAGAGACCCAGTACTTC.

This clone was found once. The CDR3 loop reads CASSLGQVGGPQHF. CDR3 in DNA: TGCGCCAGCAGCTTGGGGCAGGTCGGGGGGCCCCAGCATTTT. The chain couples TRBV5-1 to TRBJ1-5; tentatively, D is TRBD1 (5 bases). Trimming took 0 bases from V and 9 from J, leaving 13 bases between them. The CDR3 runs 14 residues. From germline, CDR1 is SGHRS and CDR2 YFSETQ.

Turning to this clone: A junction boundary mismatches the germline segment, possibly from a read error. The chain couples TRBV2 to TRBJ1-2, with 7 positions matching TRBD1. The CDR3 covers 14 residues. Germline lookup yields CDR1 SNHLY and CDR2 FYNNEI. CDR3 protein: CASSYRQGDYGYAF. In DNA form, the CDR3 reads TGTGCCAGCAGCTACCGACAGGGAGACTACGGCTACGCCTTC.

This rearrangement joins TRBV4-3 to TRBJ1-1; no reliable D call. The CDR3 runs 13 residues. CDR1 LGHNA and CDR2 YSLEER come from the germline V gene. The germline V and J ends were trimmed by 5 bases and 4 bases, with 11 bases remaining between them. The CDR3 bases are TGCGCCAGCAGCAAGGCGGGGAGCACTGAAGCTTTCTTT. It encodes CASSKAGSTEAFF.

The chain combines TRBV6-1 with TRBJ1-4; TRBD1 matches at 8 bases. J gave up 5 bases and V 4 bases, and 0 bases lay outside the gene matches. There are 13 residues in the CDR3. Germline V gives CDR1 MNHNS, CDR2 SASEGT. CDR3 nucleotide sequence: TGTGCCAGCAGTGGGACAGGGAATGAAAAACTGTTTTTT. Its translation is CASSGTGNEKLFF.

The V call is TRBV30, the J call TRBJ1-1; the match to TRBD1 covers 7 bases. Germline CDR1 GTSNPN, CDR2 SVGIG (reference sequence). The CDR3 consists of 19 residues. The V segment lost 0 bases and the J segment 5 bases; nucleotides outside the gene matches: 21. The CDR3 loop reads CAWSVLFEGATGLRTEAFF. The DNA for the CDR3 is TGTGCCTGGAGTGTACTTTTCGAGGGGGCAACAGGGCTAAGAACTGAAGCTTTCTTT.

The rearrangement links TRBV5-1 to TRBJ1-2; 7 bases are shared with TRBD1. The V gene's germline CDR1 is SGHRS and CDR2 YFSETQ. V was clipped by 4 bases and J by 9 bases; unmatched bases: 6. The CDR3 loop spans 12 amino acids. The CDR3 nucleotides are TGCGCCAGCAGCGAACACAGGGGTAGCTACACCTTC. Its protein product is CASSEHRGSYTF. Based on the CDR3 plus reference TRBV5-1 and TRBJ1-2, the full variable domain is KAGVTQTPRYLIKTRGQQVTLSCSPISGHRSVSWYQQTPGQGLQFLFEYFSETQRNKGNFPGRFSGRQFSNSRSEMNVSTLELGDSALYLCASSEHRGSYTFGSGTRLTVV.

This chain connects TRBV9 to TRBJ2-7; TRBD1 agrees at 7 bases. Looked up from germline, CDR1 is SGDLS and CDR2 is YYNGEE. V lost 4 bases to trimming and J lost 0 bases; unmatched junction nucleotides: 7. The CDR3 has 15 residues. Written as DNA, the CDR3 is TGTGCCAGCAGCCCCCGGGACAGTCTCTCCTACGAGCAGTACTTC. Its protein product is CASSPRDSLSYEQYF. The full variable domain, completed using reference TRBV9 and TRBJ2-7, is DSGVTQTPKHLITATGQRVTLRCSPRSGDLSVYWYQQSLDQGLQFLIQYYNGEERAKGNILERFSAQQFPDLHSELNLSSLELGDSALYFCASSPRDSLSYEQYFGPGTRLTVT.

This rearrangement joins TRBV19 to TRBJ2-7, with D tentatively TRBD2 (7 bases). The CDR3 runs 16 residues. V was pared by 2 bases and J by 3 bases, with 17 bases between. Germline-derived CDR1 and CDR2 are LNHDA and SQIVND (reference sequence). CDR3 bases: TGTGCCAGTAGTATAAGCGGGACAAGGTCGGACTACGAGCAGTACTTC. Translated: CASSISGTRSDYEQYF.

Here the CDR3 DNA reads TGTGCCAGCAGCTTAGGGGCCGGTGAGCAGTTCTTC. Its protein is CASSLGAGEQFF. The chain carries TRBV11-2 and TRBJ2-1, with D uncertain. Trimming left V 1 base short and J 9 bases short, with 7 bases between. Germline values: CDR1 SGHAT, CDR2 FQNNGV. This CDR3 contains 12 residues.

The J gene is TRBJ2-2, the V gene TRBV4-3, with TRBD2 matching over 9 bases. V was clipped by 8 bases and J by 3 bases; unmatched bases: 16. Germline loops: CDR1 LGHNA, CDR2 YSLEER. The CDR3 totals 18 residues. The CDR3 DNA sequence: TGCGCCAGCGGTGCAGGGCTAGCGGGGTCCGGGTACACCGGGGAGCTGTTTTTT. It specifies CASGAGLAGSGYTGELFF.

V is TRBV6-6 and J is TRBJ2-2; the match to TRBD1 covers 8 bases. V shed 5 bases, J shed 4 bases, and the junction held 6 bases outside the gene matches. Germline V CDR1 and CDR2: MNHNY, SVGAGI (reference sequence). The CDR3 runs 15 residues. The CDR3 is CASSPDREITGELFF. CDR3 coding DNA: TGTGCCAGCAGTCCGGACAGGGAGATCACCGGGGAGCTGTTTTTT.